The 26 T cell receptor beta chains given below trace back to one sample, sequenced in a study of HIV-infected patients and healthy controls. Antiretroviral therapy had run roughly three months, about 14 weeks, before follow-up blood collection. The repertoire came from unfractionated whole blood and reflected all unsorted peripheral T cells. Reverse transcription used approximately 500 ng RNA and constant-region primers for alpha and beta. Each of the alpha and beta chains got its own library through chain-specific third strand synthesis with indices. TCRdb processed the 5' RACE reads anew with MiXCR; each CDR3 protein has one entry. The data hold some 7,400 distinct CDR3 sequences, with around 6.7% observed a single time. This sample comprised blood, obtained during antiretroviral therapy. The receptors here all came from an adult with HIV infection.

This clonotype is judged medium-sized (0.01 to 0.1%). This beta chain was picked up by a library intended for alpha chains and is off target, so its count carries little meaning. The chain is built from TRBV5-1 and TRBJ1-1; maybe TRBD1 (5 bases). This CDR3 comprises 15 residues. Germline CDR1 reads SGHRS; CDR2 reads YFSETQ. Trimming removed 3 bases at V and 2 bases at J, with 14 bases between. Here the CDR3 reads CASSYSGTENTEAFF. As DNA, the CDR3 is TGCGCCAGCAGCTACTCCGGGACGGAAAACACTGAAGCTTTCTTT.

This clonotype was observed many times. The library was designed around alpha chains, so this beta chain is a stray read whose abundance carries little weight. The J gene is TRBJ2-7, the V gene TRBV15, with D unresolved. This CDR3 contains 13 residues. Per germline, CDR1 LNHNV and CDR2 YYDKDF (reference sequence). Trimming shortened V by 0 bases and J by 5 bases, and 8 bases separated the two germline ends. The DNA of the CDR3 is TGTGCCACCAGCAGAGAGGGGTGGGACGAGCAGTACTTC. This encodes CATSREGWDEQYF. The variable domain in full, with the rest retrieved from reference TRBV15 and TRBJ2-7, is DAMVIQNPRYQVTQFGKPVTLSCSQTLNHNVMYWYQQKSSQAPKLLFHYYDKDFNNEADTPDNFQSRRPNTSFCFLDIRSPGLGDTAMYLCATSREGWDEQYFGPGTRLTVT.

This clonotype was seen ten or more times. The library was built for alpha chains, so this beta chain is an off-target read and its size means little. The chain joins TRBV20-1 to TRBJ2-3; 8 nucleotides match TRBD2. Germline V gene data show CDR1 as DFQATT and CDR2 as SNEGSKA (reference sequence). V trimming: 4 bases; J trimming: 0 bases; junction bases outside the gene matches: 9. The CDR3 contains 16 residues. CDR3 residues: CSATPLAGLSTDTQYF. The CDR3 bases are TGCAGTGCTACCCCTCTAGCGGGTCTTAGCACAGATACGCAGTATTTT.

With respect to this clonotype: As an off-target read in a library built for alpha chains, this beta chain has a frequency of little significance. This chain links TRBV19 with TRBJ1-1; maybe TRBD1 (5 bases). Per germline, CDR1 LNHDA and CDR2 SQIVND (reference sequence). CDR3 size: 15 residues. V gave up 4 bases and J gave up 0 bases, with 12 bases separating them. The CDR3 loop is CASSTGLAMNTEAFF. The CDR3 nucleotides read TGTGCCAGTAGTACAGGGTTGGCGATGAACACTGAAGCTTTCTTT.

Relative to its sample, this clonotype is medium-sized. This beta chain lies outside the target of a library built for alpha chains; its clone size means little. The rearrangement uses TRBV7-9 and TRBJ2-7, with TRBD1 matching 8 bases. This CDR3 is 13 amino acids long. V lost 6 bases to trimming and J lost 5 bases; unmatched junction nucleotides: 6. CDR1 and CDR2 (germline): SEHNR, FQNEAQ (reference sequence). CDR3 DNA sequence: TGTGCCAGCAGTCAGGGGGCGCAGAACGAGCAGTACTTC. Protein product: CASSQGAQNEQYF.

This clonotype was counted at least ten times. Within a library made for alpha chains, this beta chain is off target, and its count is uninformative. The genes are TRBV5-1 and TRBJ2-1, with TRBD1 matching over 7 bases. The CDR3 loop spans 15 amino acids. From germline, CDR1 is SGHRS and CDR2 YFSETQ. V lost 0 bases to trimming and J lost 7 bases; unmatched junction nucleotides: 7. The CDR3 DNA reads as TGCGCCAGCAGCTTGGAGTGGTCAGGGGGAAATGAGCAGTTCTTC. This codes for CASSLEWSGGNEQFF. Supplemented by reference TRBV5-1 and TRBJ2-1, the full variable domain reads KAGVTQTPRYLIKTRGQQVTLSCSPISGHRSVSWYQQTPGQGLQFLFEYFSETQRNKGNFPGRFSGRQFSNSRSEMNVSTLELGDSALYLCASSLEWSGGNEQFFGPGTRLTVL.

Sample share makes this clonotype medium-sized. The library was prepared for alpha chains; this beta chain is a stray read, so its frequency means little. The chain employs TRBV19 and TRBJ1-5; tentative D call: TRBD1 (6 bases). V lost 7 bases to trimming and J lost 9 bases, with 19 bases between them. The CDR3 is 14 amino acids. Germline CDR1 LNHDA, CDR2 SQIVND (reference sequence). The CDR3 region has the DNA TGTGCCAGTAAGAACAGGGATAATGTACGGCCCCAGCATTTT. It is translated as CASKNRDNVRPQHF.

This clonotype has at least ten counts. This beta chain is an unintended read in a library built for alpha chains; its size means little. As DNA, the CDR3 is TGTGCCACCAGTGATTTCTCTTCAGACAGGGGAAGAAATGAAAAACTGTTTTTT. Translating it yields CATSDFSSDRGRNEKLFF. This chain joins TRBV24-1 and TRBJ1-4; TRBD1 matches at 8 bases. Germline CDR1 and CDR2: KGHDR and SFDVKD. The CDR3 runs 18 residues. The ends lost 1 base at V and 5 bases at J; junction bases unmatched: 11.

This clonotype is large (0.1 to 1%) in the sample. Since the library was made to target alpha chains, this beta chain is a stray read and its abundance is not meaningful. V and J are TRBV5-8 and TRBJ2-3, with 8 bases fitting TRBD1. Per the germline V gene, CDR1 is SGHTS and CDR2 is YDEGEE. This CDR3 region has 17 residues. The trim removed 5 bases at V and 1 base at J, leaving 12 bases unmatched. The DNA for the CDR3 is TGTGCCAGCAGTTTGACAGGGGCCCTCCCAGGCACAGATACGCAGTATTTT. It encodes CASSLTGALPGTDTQYF.

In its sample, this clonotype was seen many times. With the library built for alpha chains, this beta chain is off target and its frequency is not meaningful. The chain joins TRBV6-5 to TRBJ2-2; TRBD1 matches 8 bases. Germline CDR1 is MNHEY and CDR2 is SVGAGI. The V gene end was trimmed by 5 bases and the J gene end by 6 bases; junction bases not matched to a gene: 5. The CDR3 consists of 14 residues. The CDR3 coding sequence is TGTGCCAGCAGTGACGGCAGGGGGCCCGGGGAGCTGTTTTTT. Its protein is CASSDGRGPGELFF.

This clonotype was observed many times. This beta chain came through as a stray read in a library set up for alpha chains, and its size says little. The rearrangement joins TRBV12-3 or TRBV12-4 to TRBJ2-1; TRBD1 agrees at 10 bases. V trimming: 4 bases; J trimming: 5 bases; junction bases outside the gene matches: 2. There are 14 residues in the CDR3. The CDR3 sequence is CASSSGQGDNEQFF. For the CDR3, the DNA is TGTGCCAGCAGTTCCGGACAGGGGGACAATGAGCAGTTCTTC.

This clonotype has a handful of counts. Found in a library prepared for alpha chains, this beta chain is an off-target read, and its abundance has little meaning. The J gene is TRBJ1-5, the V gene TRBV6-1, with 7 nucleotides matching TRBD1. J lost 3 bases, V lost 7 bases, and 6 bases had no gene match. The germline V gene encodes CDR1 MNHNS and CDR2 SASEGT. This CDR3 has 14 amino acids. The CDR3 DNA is TGTGCCAGCACCTTGGGACAGCACAATCAGCCCCAGCATTTT. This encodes CASTLGQHNQPQHF.

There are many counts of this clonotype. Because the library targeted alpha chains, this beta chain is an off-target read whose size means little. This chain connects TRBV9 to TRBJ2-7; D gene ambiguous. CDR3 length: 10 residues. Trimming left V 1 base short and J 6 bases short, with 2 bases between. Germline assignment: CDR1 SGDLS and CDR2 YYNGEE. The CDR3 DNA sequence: TGTGCCAGCAGCGTACCCGAGCAGTACTTC. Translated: CASSVPEQYF.

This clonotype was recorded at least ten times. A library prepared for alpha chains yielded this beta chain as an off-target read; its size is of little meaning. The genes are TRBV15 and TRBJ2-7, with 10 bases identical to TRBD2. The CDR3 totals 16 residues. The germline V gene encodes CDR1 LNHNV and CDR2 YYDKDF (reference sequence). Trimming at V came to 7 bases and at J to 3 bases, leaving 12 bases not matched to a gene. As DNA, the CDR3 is TGTGCCACCAAGGCTAGCGGGGGACTTGATCACTACGAGCAGTACTTC. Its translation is CATKASGGLDHYEQYF.

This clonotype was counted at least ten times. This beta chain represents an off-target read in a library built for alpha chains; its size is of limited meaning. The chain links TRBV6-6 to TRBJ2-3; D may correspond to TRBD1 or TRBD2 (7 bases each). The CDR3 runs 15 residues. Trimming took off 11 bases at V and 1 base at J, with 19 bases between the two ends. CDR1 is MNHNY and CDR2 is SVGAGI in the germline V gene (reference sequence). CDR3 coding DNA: TGTGCCGTCTCAGGGGGGGGAGGTGGCACAGATACGCAGTATTTT. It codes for CAVSGGGGGTDTQYF.

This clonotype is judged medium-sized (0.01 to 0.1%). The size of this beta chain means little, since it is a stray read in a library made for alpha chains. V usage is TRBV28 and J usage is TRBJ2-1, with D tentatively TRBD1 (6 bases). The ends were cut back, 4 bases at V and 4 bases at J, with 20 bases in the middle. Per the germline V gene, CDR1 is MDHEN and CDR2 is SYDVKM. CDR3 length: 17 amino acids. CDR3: CASSSSYDRTGYNEQFF. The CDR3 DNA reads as TGTGCCAGCAGTTCATCCTACGACAGGACGGGTTACAATGAGCAGTTCTTC. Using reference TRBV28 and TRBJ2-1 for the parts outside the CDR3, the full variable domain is DVKVTQSSRYLVKRTGEKVFLECVQDMDHENMFWYRQDPGLGLRLIYFSYDVKMKEKGDIPEGYSVSREKKERFSLILESASTNQTSMYLCASSSSYDRTGYNEQFFGPGTRLTVL.

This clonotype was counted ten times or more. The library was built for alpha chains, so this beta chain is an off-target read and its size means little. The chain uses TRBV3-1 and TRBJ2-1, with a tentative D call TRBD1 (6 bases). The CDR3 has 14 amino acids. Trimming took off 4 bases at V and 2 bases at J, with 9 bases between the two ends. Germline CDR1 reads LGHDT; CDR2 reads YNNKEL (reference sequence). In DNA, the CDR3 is TGTGCCAGCAGCCTACGGACAGCCTACAATGAGCAGTTCTTC. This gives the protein CASSLRTAYNEQFF.

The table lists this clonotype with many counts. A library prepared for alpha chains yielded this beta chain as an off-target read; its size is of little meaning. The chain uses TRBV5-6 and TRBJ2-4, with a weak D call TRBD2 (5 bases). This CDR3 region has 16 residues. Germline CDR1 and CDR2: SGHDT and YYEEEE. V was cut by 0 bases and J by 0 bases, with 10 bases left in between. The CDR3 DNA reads TGTGCCAGCAGCTTGGGAGGAGGACTAGCCAAAAACATTCAGTACTTC. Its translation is CASSLGGGLAKNIQYF. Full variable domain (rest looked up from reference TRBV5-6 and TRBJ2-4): DAGVTQSPTHLIKTRGQQVTLRCSPKSGHDTVSWYQQALGQGPQFIFQYYEEEERQRGNFPDRFSGHQFPNYSSELNVNALLLGDSALYLCASSLGGGLAKNIQYFGAGTRLSVL.

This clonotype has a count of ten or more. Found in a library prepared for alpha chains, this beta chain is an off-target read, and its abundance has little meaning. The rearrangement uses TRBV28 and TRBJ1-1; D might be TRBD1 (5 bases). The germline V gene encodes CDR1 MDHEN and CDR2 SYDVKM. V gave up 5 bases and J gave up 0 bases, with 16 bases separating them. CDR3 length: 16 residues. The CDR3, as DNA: TGTGCCAGCAGTAGGGGTTTGGGCCTGATGAACACTGAAGCTTTCTTT. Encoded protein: CASSRGLGLMNTEAFF.

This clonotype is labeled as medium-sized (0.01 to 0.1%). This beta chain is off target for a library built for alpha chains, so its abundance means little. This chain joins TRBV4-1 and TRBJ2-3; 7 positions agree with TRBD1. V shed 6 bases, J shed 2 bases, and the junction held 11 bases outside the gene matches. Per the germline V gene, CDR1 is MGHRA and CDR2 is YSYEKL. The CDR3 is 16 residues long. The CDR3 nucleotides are TGCGCCAGCAGATTCGACAGGGACGTCCTCACAGATACGCAGTATTTT. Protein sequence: CASRFDRDVLTDTQYF.

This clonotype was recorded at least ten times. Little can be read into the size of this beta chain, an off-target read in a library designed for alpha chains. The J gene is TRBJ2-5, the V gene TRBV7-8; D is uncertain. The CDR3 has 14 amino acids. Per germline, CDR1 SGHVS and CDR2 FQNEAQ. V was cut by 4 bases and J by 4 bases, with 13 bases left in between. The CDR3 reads CASSSKSRLETQYF. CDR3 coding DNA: TGTGCCAGCAGCTCTAAAAGCCGGTTAGAGACCCAGTACTTC.

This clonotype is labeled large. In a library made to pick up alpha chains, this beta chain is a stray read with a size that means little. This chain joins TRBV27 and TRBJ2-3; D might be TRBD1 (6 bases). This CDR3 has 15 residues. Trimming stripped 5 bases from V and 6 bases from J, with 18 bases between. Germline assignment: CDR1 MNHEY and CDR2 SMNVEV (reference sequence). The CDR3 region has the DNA TGTGCCAGCAGTCTCTCCCGGTCCCAGGGGGATACGCAGTATTTT. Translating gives CASSLSRSQGDTQYF.

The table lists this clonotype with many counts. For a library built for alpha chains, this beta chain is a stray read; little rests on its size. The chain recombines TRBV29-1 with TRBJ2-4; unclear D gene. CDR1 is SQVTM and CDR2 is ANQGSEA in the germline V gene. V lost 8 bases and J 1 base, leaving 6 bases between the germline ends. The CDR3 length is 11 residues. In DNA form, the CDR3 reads TGCAGCTCAATCGCCAAAAACATTCAGTACTTC. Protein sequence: CSSIAKNIQYF.

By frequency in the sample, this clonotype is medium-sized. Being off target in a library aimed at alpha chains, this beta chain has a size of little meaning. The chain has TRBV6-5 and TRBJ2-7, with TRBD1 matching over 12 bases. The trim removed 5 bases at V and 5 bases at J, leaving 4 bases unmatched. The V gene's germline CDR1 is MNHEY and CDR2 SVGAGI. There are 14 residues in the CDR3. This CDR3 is CASSRDRGHHEQYF. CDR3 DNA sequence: TGTGCCAGCAGTCGGGACAGGGGGCACCACGAGCAGTACTTC.

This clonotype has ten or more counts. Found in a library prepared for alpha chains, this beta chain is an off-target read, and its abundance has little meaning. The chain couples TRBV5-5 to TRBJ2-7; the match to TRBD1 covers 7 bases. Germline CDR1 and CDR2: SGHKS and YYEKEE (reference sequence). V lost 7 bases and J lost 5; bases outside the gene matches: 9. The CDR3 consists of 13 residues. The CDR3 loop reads CASRDSFAHEQYF. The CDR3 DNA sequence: TGTGCCAGCCGGGACAGTTTCGCCCACGAGCAGTACTTC.

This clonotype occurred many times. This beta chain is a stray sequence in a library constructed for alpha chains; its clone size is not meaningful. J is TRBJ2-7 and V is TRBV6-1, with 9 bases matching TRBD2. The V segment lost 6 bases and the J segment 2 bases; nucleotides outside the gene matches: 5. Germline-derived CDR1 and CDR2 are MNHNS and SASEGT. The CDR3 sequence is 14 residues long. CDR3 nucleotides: TGTGCCAGCAGCCCAAGCGGGGGGCCCTACGAGCAGTACTTC. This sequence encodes CASSPSGGPYEQYF.